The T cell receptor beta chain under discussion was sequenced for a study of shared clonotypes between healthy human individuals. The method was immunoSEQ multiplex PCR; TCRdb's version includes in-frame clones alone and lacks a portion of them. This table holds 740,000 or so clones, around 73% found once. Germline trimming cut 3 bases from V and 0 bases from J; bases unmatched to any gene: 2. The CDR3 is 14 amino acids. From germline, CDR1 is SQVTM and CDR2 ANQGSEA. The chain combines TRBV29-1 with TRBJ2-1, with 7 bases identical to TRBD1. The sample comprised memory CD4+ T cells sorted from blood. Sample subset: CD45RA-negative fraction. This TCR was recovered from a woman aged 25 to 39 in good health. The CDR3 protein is CSVDRDSSYNEQFF. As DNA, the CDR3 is TGCAGCGTTGACCGGGACAGCTCCTACAATGAGCAGTTCTTC.